Presented here are 24 T cell receptor beta chains from one specimen sequenced in a study of breast tumors, draining lymph nodes, adjacent tissues. MiXCR, run by TCRdb on the multiplex PCR reads, gives a single entry per CDR3 protein. The data show 120,000 to 150,000 distinct CDR3 sequences, approximately 32% seen once. The lymph nodes were axillary draining lymph nodes from breast cancer patients. Specimen: axillary lymph node tissue. The source is a female donor with breast cancer. Some clones in this sample may be carry-over from other donors' samples.

This clonotype appeared many times. A clone one base away is much larger, so this may be a read error. The chain has TRBV7-2 and TRBJ2-6; D is perhaps TRBD1 (5 bases). The CDR3 consists of 15 residues. Germline assignment: CDR1 SGHTA and CDR2 FQGNSA. The CDR3 is CASSRDSSGANVLPF. Here the CDR3 DNA reads TGTGCCAGCAGCCGTGACAGCTCTGGGGCCAACGTCCTGCCTTTC.

About this clonotype itself: Possible read error: a much larger clone is one base away. This rearrangement joins TRBV18 to TRBJ1-2; D is uncertain. The length of the CDR3 is 14 residues. Germline CDR1 is KGHSH and CDR2 is LQKENI. CDR3 DNA sequence: TGTGCCAGCCCACCAAGTAGGGATCTCGAGGGCTACACCTTC. Its protein product is CASPPSRDLEGYTF.

This clonotype was seen repeatedly, ten times or more. Just one base apart from a much larger clone, this may be a read error. J is TRBJ1-6 and V is TRBV4-1; 10 bases fit TRBD1. The length of the CDR3 is 16 residues. Losses at the gene ends were 1 base for V and 5 bases for J; bases not matched to a gene: 2. In germline, CDR1 is MGHRA, CDR2 YSYEKL. The DNA for the CDR3 is TGCGCCAGCAGCCAAGCCGGGACAGGGGATAATTCACCCCTCCACTTT. This codes for CASSQAGTGDNSPLHF.

As DNA, the CDR3 is TGTGCCAGCAGGCTGGAGGGGGCTAATGAAAAACTGTTTTTT. Residues: CASRLEGANEKLFF. This chain joins TRBV7-2 and TRBJ1-4; D possibly corresponds to TRBD1 (6 bases). The germline gives CDR1 SGHTA, CDR2 FQGNSA. This CDR3 comprises 14 residues. Trimming cost V 6 bases and J 3 bases, with 11 bases left between them.

This clonotype was picked up many times. J is TRBJ1-2 and V is TRBV29-1; 7 nucleotides line up with TRBD1. Germline V gene sequence: CDR1 SQVTM, CDR2 ANQGSEA. CDR3 length: 13 amino acids. The ends lost 8 bases at V and 4 bases at J; junction bases unmatched: 10. The CDR3 DNA reads TGCAGCTCCTATGGGGACAGAGCCTATGGCTACACCTTC. Encoded protein: CSSYGDRAYGYTF.

Comment on this clonotype: A much larger clone differs from this one at a single base, so this may be a read error. The rearrangement links TRBV6-1 to TRBJ2-1; unclear D gene. In germline, CDR1 is MNHNS, CDR2 SASEGT. V lost 5 bases to trimming and J lost 2 bases, with 13 bases between them. There are 15 residues in the CDR3. This CDR3 is CASSQVQIAYNEQFF. The CDR3, as DNA: TGTGCCAGCAGTCAAGTACAGATAGCCTACAATGAGCAGTTCTTC.

This clonotype occurred once. V gene TRBV9 combines with J gene TRBJ2-1, with 8 bases lining up with TRBD1. CDR1 is SGDLS and CDR2 is YYNGEE in the germline V gene. The ends lost 4 bases at V and 10 bases at J; junction bases unmatched: 7. The CDR3 consists of 13 residues. The CDR3 protein is CASSLSWDREQFF. CDR3 bases: TGTGCCAGCAGCCTTAGTTGGGACAGGGAGCAGTTCTTC. Looking up the rest from reference TRBV9 and TRBJ2-1 gives the full variable domain: DSGVTQTPKHLITATGQRVTLRCSPRSGDLSVYWYQQSLDQGLQFLIQYYNGEERAKGNILERFSAQQFPDLHSELNLSSLELGDSALYFCASSLSWDREQFFGPGTRLTVL.

In this sample, this clonotype turned up many times. The chain couples TRBV12-3 or TRBV12-4 to TRBJ2-1; D gene ambiguous. CDR3 length equals 13 residues. V was shortened by 3 bases and J by 2 bases, with 5 bases between the two germline ends. CDR3 DNA: TGTGCCAGCAGTTTGCCCCCCTACAATGAGCAGTTCTTC. Amino acids: CASSLPPYNEQFF.

Concerning this clonotype itself: One end of the junction does not line up with germline, which may come from a read error. The chain employs TRBV7-7 and TRBJ2-3; 10 bases map to TRBD2. The germline gives CDR1 SSHAT, CDR2 FNYEAQ (reference sequence). CDR3 length: 14 amino acids. Here the CDR3 DNA reads TGTGCTAGCAGCTCCGCACTAGCGGGGGATACGCAGTATTTT. It encodes CASSSALAGDTQYF.

This clonotype was found many times. V usage is TRBV6-1 and J usage is TRBJ1-2; maybe TRBD1 (5 bases). The CDR3 spans 12 residues. The V gene's germline CDR1 is MNHNS and CDR2 SASEGT. Trimming removed 6 bases at V and 6 bases at J, with 11 bases between. CDR3: CASRIQANGYTF. The CDR3 DNA reads as TGTGCCAGCAGGATACAGGCGAATGGCTACACCTTC.

There are many counts of this clonotype. This chain links TRBV6-2 or TRBV6-3 with TRBJ2-5, with TRBD1 matching over 9 bases. Germline CDR1 is MNHEY and CDR2 is SVGEGT. The CDR3 totals 14 residues. Unmatched junction bases numbered 7, after V lost 6 bases and J lost 5 bases. The CDR3 protein is CASSPQGAGETQYF. In DNA form, the CDR3 reads TGTGCCAGCAGCCCACAGGGGGCCGGGGAGACCCAGTACTTC.

At least ten counts were recorded for this clonotype. The rearrangement joins TRBV3-1 to TRBJ1-6; D may be TRBD1 (6 bases). The germline V gene has CDR1 LGHDT and CDR2 YNNKEL (reference sequence). V was pared by 1 base and J by 8 bases, with 12 bases between. CDR3 length: 15 amino acids. The chain's CDR3 is CASSQGDKTYSPLHF. CDR3 nucleotide sequence: TGTGCCAGCAGCCAAGGGGACAAAACTTATTCACCCCTCCACTTT.

A remark on this clonotype: A single base separates this from a much larger clone, so it may be a read error. The rearrangement joins TRBV20-1 to TRBJ2-5; 8 positions match TRBD1. V shed 5 bases and J 4 bases; nucleotides not matched to a gene: 12. CDR1 is DFQATT, CDR2 SNEGSKA, per germline (reference sequence). The CDR3 contains 15 residues. For the CDR3, the DNA is TGCAGTGCTTACCCTCGGGACAGGCCCCCAGAGACCCAGTACTTC. Translating gives CSAYPRDRPPETQYF.

This clonotype was counted at least ten times. This rearrangement joins TRBV5-1 to TRBJ1-3, with D unclear. CDR1 and CDR2 from the germline V gene are SGHRS and YFSETQ. Between the trimmed V and J ends, which lost 4 bases and 0 bases, there was a span of 14 bases. The CDR3 totals 16 residues. The CDR3, as DNA: TGCGCCAGCAGCCTCGGAGTCCCGAGCTCTGGAAACACCATATATTTT. This gives the protein CASSLGVPSSGNTIYF.

This clonotype has more than one count but fewer than ten. V is TRBV5-4 and J is TRBJ1-2, with a tentative D call TRBD1 (5 bases). V was cut by 0 bases and J by 3 bases, with 12 bases left in between. Germline assignment: CDR1 SGHNT and CDR2 YYREEE (reference sequence). This CDR3 comprises 15 residues. CDR3 region: CASSLVGAIDYGYTF. CDR3 nucleotide sequence: TGTGCCAGCAGCTTGGTTGGGGCGATCGACTATGGCTACACCTTC.

Comments on this clonotype: A much larger clone lies one base from this, so it may be a read error. V and J are TRBV30 and TRBJ1-5; tentative D call: TRBD1 (6 bases). The germline V gene encodes CDR1 GTSNPN and CDR2 SVGIG (reference sequence). V was shortened by 3 bases and J by 7 bases, with 13 bases between the two germline ends. The CDR3 loop spans 13 amino acids. The CDR3 is CAWSPRGSQPQHF. CDR3 DNA sequence: TGTGCCTGGAGCCCCAGGGGCTCGCAGCCCCAGCATTTT.

This clonotype was observed many times. The chain uses TRBV11-1 and TRBJ2-5; 8 nucleotides align to TRBD1. This CDR3 is built from 16 residues. The junction had 9 bases not matched to a gene; V was cut back by 6 bases and J by 0 bases. From germline, CDR1 is SGHAT and CDR2 FQDESV (reference sequence). CDR3 in amino acids: CASSPGGQADQETQYF. CDR3 nucleotide sequence: TGTGCCAGCAGTCCAGGGGGACAGGCGGACCAAGAGACCCAGTACTTC. Complete variable domain (other parts from reference TRBV11-1 and TRBJ2-5): EAEVAQSPRYKITEKSQAVAFWCDPISGHATLYWYRQILGQGPELLVQFQDESVVDDSQLPKDRFSAERLKGVDSTLKIQPAELGDSAMYLCASSPGGQADQETQYFGPGTRLLVL.

This clonotype was observed at least ten times. Being one base from a much bigger clone, this may be a read error. V gene TRBV9 combines with J gene TRBJ2-5; D is perhaps TRBD1 (5 bases). Germline V gene lookup returns CDR1 SGDLS and CDR2 YYNGEE. The CDR3 has 15 amino acids. CDR3 region: CASSGLGHVEETPYF. CDR3 DNA sequence: TGTGCCAGCAGCGGGCTCGGACATGTTGAAGAGACCCCGTACTTC.

There are many counts of this clonotype. J is TRBJ2-3 and V is TRBV9; D unresolved. CDR1 and CDR2 from the germline V gene are SGDLS and YYNGEE. CDR3 length equals 12 residues. V was clipped by 3 bases and J by 2 bases, with 4 bases between them. The CDR3: CASSAHTDTQYF. The CDR3, as DNA: TGTGCCAGCAGCGCACACACAGATACGCAGTATTTT.

This clonotype came up many times. CDR3 DNA: TGTGCCAGCAGCCCCCCTGGGGAGCCAGGTGGCCAAGAGACCCAGTACTTC. Translated, it gives CASSPPGEPGGQETQYF. This rearrangement joins TRBV7-9 to TRBJ2-5, with D perhaps TRBD2 (5 bases). CDR3 length: 17 residues. Germline V gives CDR1 SEHNR, CDR2 FQNEAQ (reference sequence). Trimming cost V 5 bases and J 1 base, with 20 bases left between them.

The V call is TRBV7-6, the J call TRBJ2-1; no reliable D call. CDR3 length equals 13 residues. Germline CDR1 and CDR2: SGHVS and FNYEAQ. The V end was cut by 5 bases, the J end by 9 bases, with 14 bases between. Written as DNA, the CDR3 is TGTGCCAGCAGCACCAGGAGCCGCGTTGAGCAGTTCTTC. This encodes CASSTRSRVEQFF.

This clonotype was found many times. The chain joins TRBV15 to TRBJ2-7, with a possible D match to TRBD2 (7 bases). The CDR3 is made up of 16 amino acids. CDR1 LNHNV and CDR2 YYDKDF come from the germline V gene (reference sequence). V was clipped by 3 bases and J by 5 bases, with 20 bases between them. The CDR3 region is CATSRGGGLGLDEQYV. The CDR3 bases are TGTGCCACCAGCAGGGGAGGGGGGCTAGGGCTCGACGAGCAGTACGTC.

This clonotype has more than one count but fewer than ten. The chain carries TRBV7-9 and TRBJ1-1; D gene uncertain. V was trimmed by 5 bases and J by 4 bases, leaving 17 bases between them. Germline loops: CDR1 SEHNR, CDR2 FQNEAQ (reference sequence). The CDR3 has 15 amino acids. This CDR3 is CASSPPGTVRTEAFF. The CDR3 bases are TGTGCCAGCAGCCCCCCGGGTACGGTACGCACTGAAGCTTTCTTT.

This clonotype was seen ten or more times. Possible read error: a much larger clone is one base away. This chain connects TRBV7-7 to TRBJ1-3, with a weak D call TRBD1 (5 bases). This CDR3 region has 13 residues. Germline assignment: CDR1 SSHAT and CDR2 FNYEAQ (reference sequence). The CDR3 loop is CASSPTGRNTIHF. CDR3 in DNA: TGTGCTAGCAGCCCAACAGGAAGAAACACCATACATTTT.